Below are 28 T cell receptor beta chains sequenced from a single sample in a study of CD8 T cells in ankylosing spondylitis. Using its own MiXCR run on the 5' RACE reads, TCRdb lists one record per CDR3 protein. Of 500,000 to 550,000 distinct CDR3 sequences detected, more than 9.5% appear once; the ten largest clones hold nearly 7%. Study-wide results and caveats: It appeared that ankylosing spondylitis blood was characterized by a TCR beta motif of several highly homologous variants.

These receptors' antigens are unknown. The sequencing sample was made of blood, either unsorted or a sorted T cell fraction (not recorded which). All receptors come from a male donor with ankylosing spondylitis.

There are many counts of this clonotype. The chain uses TRBV5-6 and TRBJ2-3; D is undetermined. This CDR3 spans 17 amino acids. Trimming cost V 2 bases and J 0 bases, with 16 bases left between them. The germline gives CDR1 SGHDT, CDR2 YYEEEE. Written as DNA, the CDR3 is TGTGCCAGCAGCTTTGTAGGGATGGCCCCTAGCACAGATACGCAGTATTTT. Amino acids: CASSFVGMAPSTDTQYF.

This clonotype was picked up a small number of times. The chain recombines TRBV5-1 with TRBJ2-1; D uncertain. Germline lookup yields CDR1 SGHRS and CDR2 YFSETQ. The CDR3 runs to 13 residues. The V gene lost 2 bases and the J gene lost 8 bases, with 11 bases spanning the gap. The CDR3 DNA follows: TGCGCCAGCAGCTTCTCGGCTGGGGATGAGCAGTTCTTC. Translation: CASSFSAGDEQFF.

There are a few counts of this clonotype. V is TRBV7-2 and J is TRBJ2-7, with D perhaps matching TRBD1 or TRBD2 (5 bases each). The V end lost 5 bases, the J end lost 4 bases, and 12 bases lay between the germline ends. The CDR3 totals 13 residues. CDR1 is SGHTA, CDR2 FQGNSA, per germline. The CDR3 coding sequence is TGTGCCAGCAGCCGGGACGCAAATTACGAGCAGTACGTC. Amino acid sequence: CASSRDANYEQYV.

This clonotype was picked up a small number of times. The chain links TRBV20-1 to TRBJ1-2; no clear D gene. CDR1 and CDR2 from the germline V gene are DFQATT and SNEGSKA (reference sequence). CDR3 size: 12 residues. The V end lost 5 bases, the J end lost 7 bases, and 14 bases lay between the germline ends. The CDR3 sequence: CSALHGEVGYTF. The CDR3 region has the DNA TGCAGTGCTTTGCATGGTGAGGTTGGCTACACCTTC.

V is TRBV4-2 and J is TRBJ2-2; the match to TRBD2 covers 8 bases. CDR1 is LGHNA and CDR2 is YNFKEQ in the germline V gene. The ends lost 1 base at V and 3 bases at J; junction bases unmatched: 10. The CDR3 is 18 amino acids. The CDR3 region is CASSQALGLAGDTGELFF. The CDR3, as DNA: TGTGCCAGCAGCCAAGCGCTCGGACTAGCAGGCGACACCGGGGAGCTGTTTTTT.

This clonotype has just a few counts. This rearrangement joins TRBV20-1 to TRBJ2-2; tentative D call: TRBD1 (5 bases). This CDR3 region has 12 residues. V was trimmed by 2 bases and J by 7 bases, leaving 8 bases between them. The V gene's germline CDR1 is DFQATT and CDR2 SNEGSKA (reference sequence). This CDR3 is CSARQGDGELFF. The CDR3, as DNA: TGCAGTGCTAGACAGGGTGACGGGGAGCTGTTTTTT.

The chain carries TRBV4-1 and TRBJ1-1, with a tentative D call TRBD1 (5 bases). CDR3 length: 13 amino acids. Looked up from germline, CDR1 is MGHRA and CDR2 is YSYEKL. V lost 4 bases, J lost 7 bases, and 13 bases lay in between. The CDR3 reads CASSPEWGIEAFF. In DNA form, the CDR3 reads TGCGCCAGCAGCCCCGAATGGGGGATTGAAGCTTTCTTT.

The chain is built from TRBV7-2 and TRBJ2-7; 8 nucleotides align to TRBD2. The CDR3 runs to 14 residues. The germline V gene encodes CDR1 SGHTA and CDR2 FQGNSA. The V gene end was trimmed by 1 base and the J gene end by 3 bases; junction bases not matched to a gene: 2. Here the CDR3 reads CASSLGREGYEQYF. CDR3 coding DNA: TGTGCCAGCAGCTTAGGCCGGGAGGGCTACGAGCAGTACTTC. The variable domain in full, with the rest retrieved from reference TRBV7-2 and TRBJ2-7, is GAGVSQSPSNKVTEKGKDVELRCDPISGHTALYWYRQSLGQGLEFLIYFQGNSAPDKSGLPSDRFSAERTGGSVSTLTIQRTQQEDSAVYLCASSLGREGYEQYFGPGTRLTVT.

This clonotype was counted only a few times. V is TRBV3-1 and J is TRBJ2-1, with D possibly matching TRBD1 (6 bases). The CDR3 has 15 residues. Per the germline V gene, CDR1 is LGHDT and CDR2 is YNNKEL (reference sequence). Trimming removed 1 base from V and 7 bases from J, with 14 bases in between. The CDR3 DNA sequence: TGTGCCAGCAGCCAAGGGACAGCAGTCAGAAATGAGCAGTTCTTC. Translated: CASSQGTAVRNEQFF.

This clonotype was seen more than once but under ten times. This rearrangement joins TRBV15 to TRBJ2-3, with D possibly matching TRBD1 (5 bases). The V end lost 8 bases, the J end lost 8 bases, and 14 bases lay between the germline ends. This CDR3 contains 12 residues. Germline CDR1 and CDR2: LNHNV and YYDKDF (reference sequence). The CDR3 loop is CATAPVQGTQYF. For the CDR3, the DNA is TGTGCCACCGCCCCGGTCCAGGGTACGCAGTATTTT.

The chain has TRBV11-2 and TRBJ2-5; 7 bases match TRBD2. Germline lookup yields CDR1 SGHAT and CDR2 FQNNGV. The CDR3 loop spans 17 amino acids. The V gene end was trimmed by 1 base and the J gene end by 2 bases; junction bases not matched to a gene: 10. The CDR3 DNA sequence: TGTGCCAGCAGCTTAGTACCCGCGTGGACTAGACAAGAGACCCAGTACTTC. Its translation is CASSLVPAWTRQETQYF.

This clonotype was observed many times. V gene TRBV5-1 combines with J gene TRBJ2-5; tentatively, D is TRBD1 (6 bases). This CDR3 comprises 16 residues. Germline-derived CDR1 and CDR2 are SGHRS and YFSETQ. Between the trimmed V and J ends, which lost 0 bases and 1 base, there was a span of 13 bases. CDR3 bases: TGCGCCAGCAGCTTGGTCCAGGGGACCCTCCAAGAGACCCAGTACTTC. This translates into CASSLVQGTLQETQYF.

The chain joins TRBV20-1 to TRBJ2-7; D is possibly TRBD1 (5 bases). The CDR3 is 12 residues long. Looked up from germline, CDR1 is DFQATT and CDR2 is SNEGSKA (reference sequence). With 6 bases removed from V and 9 bases from J, the gap between germline ends came to 18 bases. This chain's CDR3 is CSALGLGVGQYV. Here the CDR3 DNA reads TGCAGTGCCCTTGGGCTAGGGGTAGGGCAGTACGTC.

The V and J genes are TRBV20-1 and TRBJ2-3; D possibly corresponds to TRBD2 (6 bases). Between the trimmed V and J ends, which lost 7 bases and 1 base, there was a span of 12 bases. This CDR3 contains 13 residues. Germline lookup yields CDR1 DFQATT and CDR2 SNEGSKA (reference sequence). This CDR3 is CSVAGLGTDTQYF. DNA of the CDR3: TGCAGTGTGGCGGGATTGGGCACAGATACGCAGTATTTT.

This clonotype has just a few counts. V and J are TRBV12-3 or TRBV12-4 and TRBJ2-1, with TRBD2 matching over 8 bases. This CDR3 spans 13 amino acids. V shed 5 bases and J 14 bases; nucleotides not matched to a gene: 11. The CDR3 here is CASSQNPGLVKFF. For the CDR3, the DNA is TGTGCCAGCAGTCAAAATCCGGGACTAGTCAAGTTCTTC.

This clonotype was observed a handful of times. The rearrangement links TRBV27 to TRBJ1-6, with TRBD1 matching over 8 bases. Unmatched junction bases numbered 9, after V lost 5 bases and J lost 0 bases. The CDR3 is made up of 18 amino acids. Germline CDR1 MNHEY, CDR2 SMNVEV (reference sequence). CDR3 bases: TGTGCCAGCAGTCCCAGGGGACAGGAGAGCTCCTATAATTCACCCCTCCACTTT. Its protein is CASSPRGQESSYNSPLHF.

The chain links TRBV20-1 to TRBJ2-4, with 7 bases matching TRBD1. The V and J ends lost 6 bases and 11 bases, in that order; junction bases with no gene match: 7. Germline values: CDR1 DFQATT, CDR2 SNEGSKA (reference sequence). There are 11 residues in the CDR3. DNA for the CDR3: TGCAGTGCAGGGGGCTCGACCCTTCAGTACTTC. Translation: CSAGGSTLQYF.

This clonotype was counted a few times. This rearrangement joins TRBV7-9 to TRBJ2-1, with TRBD2 matching 14 bases. Losses at the gene ends were 1 base for V and 7 bases for J; bases not matched to a gene: 6. There are 17 residues in the CDR3. Germline CDR1 is SEHNR and CDR2 is FQNEAQ (reference sequence). DNA for the CDR3: TGTGCCAGCAGCTTAGTATCCGGGACTAGCGGGAGAAATGAGCAGTTCTTC. Translation: CASSLVSGTSGRNEQFF.

The CDR3 coding sequence is TGTGCCAGCAGCTTAGGTTACGGGAATGAGCAGTTCTTC. Amino acids: CASSLGYGNEQFF. This chain links TRBV7-9 with TRBJ2-1, with D hard to call. CDR3 size: 13 residues. Looked up from germline, CDR1 is SEHNR and CDR2 is FQNEAQ (reference sequence). V was shortened by 1 base and J by 7 bases, with 8 bases between the two germline ends.

This clonotype was picked up a small number of times. This chain joins TRBV5-1 and TRBJ2-1, with D perhaps matching TRBD1 (7 bases). CDR3 length: 12 residues. V lost 2 bases to trimming and J lost 12 bases, with 12 bases between them. The germline gives CDR1 SGHRS, CDR2 YFSETQ. In nucleotides, the CDR3 is TGCGCCAGCAGCTTTCGACAGGGAGGGCAGTTCTTC. Its protein product is CASSFRQGGQFF.

This clonotype was counted ten times or more. The V gene is TRBV11-3, the J gene TRBJ2-3; no clear D. The CDR3 length is 13 residues. V dropped 2 bases and J dropped 5 bases, with 8 bases sitting between them. Germline V gives CDR1 SGHNT, CDR2 YENEEA. The CDR3 loop is CASSLTYGDTQYF. The CDR3 nucleotides read TGTGCCAGCAGCTTAACGTACGGAGATACGCAGTATTTT.

This clonotype was counted a few times. V and J are TRBV18 and TRBJ2-1; D ambiguous. V was shortened by 2 bases and J by 4 bases, with 9 bases between the two germline ends. Germline CDR1 KGHSH, CDR2 LQKENI. The CDR3 is made up of 14 amino acids. CDR3 in amino acids: CASSPTRQYNEQFF. The CDR3 DNA is TGTGCCAGCTCACCAACGAGGCAGTACAATGAGCAGTTCTTC.

This clonotype has just a few counts. The rearrangement uses TRBV27 and TRBJ1-2; TRBD1 is a possible D gene (6 bases). V lost 4 bases and J lost 4, with 19 bases in between. The CDR3 covers 16 residues. Germline V gene sequence: CDR1 MNHEY, CDR2 SMNVEV (reference sequence). As DNA, the CDR3 is TGTGCCAGCAGTTCTAATTTCCAGGGGAAGAGCTATGGCTACACCTTC. This gives the protein CASSSNFQGKSYGYTF.

J is TRBJ1-1 and V is TRBV20-1; D is unresolved. The CDR3 is 13 residues long. Germline V lookup: CDR1 DFQATT, CDR2 SNEGSKA (reference sequence). Trimming shortened V by 3 bases and J by 1 base, and 9 bases separated the two germline ends. CDR3 sequence: CSASSRTNTEAFF. The CDR3 bases are TGCAGTGCTAGTTCCAGGACGAACACTGAAGCTTTCTTT.

V and J are TRBV14 and TRBJ1-4; D uncertain. The ends were cut back, 1 base at V and 0 bases at J, with 9 bases in the middle. The CDR3 runs 16 residues. Germline V gives CDR1 SGHDN, CDR2 FVKESK. For the CDR3, the DNA is TGTGCCAGCAGCCAAGGTTCGGTTGCAACTAATGAAAAACTGTTTTTT. Its protein is CASSQGSVATNEKLFF.

This clonotype was seen only a few times. The chain couples TRBV11-2 to TRBJ2-1; D may match TRBD1 or TRBD2 (7 bases each). CDR1 SGHAT and CDR2 FQNNGV come from the germline V gene. V lost 5 bases to trimming and J lost 6 bases, with 20 bases between them. The CDR3 has 16 amino acids. The CDR3 loop reads CASSPRREGAGNEQFF. The CDR3 region has the DNA TGTGCCAGCAGCCCCCGTAGGGAGGGGGCGGGCAATGAGCAGTTCTTC.

This clonotype was counted between two and nine times. The chain couples TRBV15 to TRBJ1-2; no reliable D call. Germline V gene lookup returns CDR1 LNHNV and CDR2 YYDKDF (reference sequence). The CDR3 has 18 amino acids. The V end was cut by 0 bases, the J end by 7 bases, with 24 bases between. Here the CDR3 reads CATSRDLIGSSGGSGYTF. In DNA form, the CDR3 reads TGTGCCACCAGCAGAGATCTTATAGGAAGCTCCGGAGGCTCTGGCTACACCTTC.

This clonotype showed up many times. V and J are TRBV12-3 or TRBV12-4 and TRBJ2-1; maybe TRBD1 (6 bases). This CDR3 comprises 12 residues. V lost 3 bases and J lost 15, with 15 bases in between. The CDR3 DNA sequence: TGTGCCAGCAGTTTGGACAGAGGAGGTCGGTTCTTC. Encoded protein: CASSLDRGGRFF.